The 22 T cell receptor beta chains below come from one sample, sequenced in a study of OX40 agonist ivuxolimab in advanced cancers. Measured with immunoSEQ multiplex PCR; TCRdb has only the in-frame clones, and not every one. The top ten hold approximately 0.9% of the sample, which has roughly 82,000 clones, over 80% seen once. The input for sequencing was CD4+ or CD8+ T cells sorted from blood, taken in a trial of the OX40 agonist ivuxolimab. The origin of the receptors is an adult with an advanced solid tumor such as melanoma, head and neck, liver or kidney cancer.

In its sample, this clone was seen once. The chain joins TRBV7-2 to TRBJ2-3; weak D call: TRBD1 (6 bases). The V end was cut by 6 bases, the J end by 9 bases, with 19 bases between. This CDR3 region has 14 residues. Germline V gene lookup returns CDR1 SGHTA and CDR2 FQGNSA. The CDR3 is CASRLYRDTQTQYF. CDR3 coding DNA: TGTGCCAGCAGACTCTACCGGGACACTCAAACGCAGTATTTT. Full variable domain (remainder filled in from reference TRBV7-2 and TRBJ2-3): GAGVSQSPSNKVTEKGKDVELRCDPISGHTALYWYRQSLGQGLEFLIYFQGNSAPDKSGLPSDRFSAERTGGSVSTLTIQRTQQEDSAVYLCASRLYRDTQTQYFGPGTRLTVL.

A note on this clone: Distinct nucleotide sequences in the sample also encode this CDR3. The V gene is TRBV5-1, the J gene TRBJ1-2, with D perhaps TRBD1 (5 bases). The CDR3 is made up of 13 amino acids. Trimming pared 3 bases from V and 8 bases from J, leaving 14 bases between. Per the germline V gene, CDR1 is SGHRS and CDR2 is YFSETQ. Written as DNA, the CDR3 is TGCGCCAGCAGCTCCGGGACGGGTGGGGGCTACACCTTC. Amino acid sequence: CASSSGTGGGYTF.

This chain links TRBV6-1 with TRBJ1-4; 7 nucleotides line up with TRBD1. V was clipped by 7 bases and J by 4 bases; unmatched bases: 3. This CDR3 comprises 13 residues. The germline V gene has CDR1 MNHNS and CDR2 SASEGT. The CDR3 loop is CASIPGGNEKLFF. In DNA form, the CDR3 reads TGTGCCAGCATTCCAGGGGGTAATGAAAAACTGTTTTTT.

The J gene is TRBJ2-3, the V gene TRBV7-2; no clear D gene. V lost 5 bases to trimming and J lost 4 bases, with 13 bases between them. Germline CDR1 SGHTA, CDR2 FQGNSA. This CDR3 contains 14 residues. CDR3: CASSPPFQADTQYF. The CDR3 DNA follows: TGTGCCAGCAGCCCCCCGTTCCAGGCAGATACGCAGTATTTT.

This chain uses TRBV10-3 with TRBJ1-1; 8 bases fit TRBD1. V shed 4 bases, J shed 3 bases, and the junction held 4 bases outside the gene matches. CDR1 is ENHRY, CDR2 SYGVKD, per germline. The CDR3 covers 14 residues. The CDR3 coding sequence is TGTGCCATCAGTGCCCGACAGGGGTACACTGAAGCTTTCTTT. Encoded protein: CAISARQGYTEAFF.

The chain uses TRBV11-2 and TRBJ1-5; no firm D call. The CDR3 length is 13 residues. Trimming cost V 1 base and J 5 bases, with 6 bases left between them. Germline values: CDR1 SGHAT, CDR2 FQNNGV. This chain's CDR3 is CASSLGRDQPQHF. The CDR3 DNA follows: TGTGCCAGCAGCTTAGGGCGGGATCAGCCCCAGCATTTT.

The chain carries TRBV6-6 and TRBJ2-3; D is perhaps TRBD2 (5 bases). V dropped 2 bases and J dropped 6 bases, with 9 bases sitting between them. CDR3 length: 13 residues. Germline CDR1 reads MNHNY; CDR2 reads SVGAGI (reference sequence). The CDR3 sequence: CASSYTAGDTQYF. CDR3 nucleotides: TGTGCCAGCAGTTACACCGCGGGCGATACGCAGTATTTT.

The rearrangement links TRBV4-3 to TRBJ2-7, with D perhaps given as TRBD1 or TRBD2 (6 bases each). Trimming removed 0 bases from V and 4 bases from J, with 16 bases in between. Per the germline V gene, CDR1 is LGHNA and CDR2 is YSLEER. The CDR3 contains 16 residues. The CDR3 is CASSQDLADRQYEQYF. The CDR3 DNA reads TGCGCCAGCAGCCAAGATTTAGCGGACAGACAGTACGAGCAGTACTTC.

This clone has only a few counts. The CDR3 DNA sequence: TGTGCCTGGAGTGTGGAGGCCTCCTACGAGCAGTACTTC. Its protein is CAWSVEASYEQYF. This chain uses TRBV30 with TRBJ2-7, with D possibly TRBD2 on 5 matching bases. Trimming left V 0 bases short and J 0 bases short, with 6 bases between. The CDR3 is 13 amino acids. Germline V gene sequence: CDR1 GTSNPN, CDR2 SVGIG (reference sequence).

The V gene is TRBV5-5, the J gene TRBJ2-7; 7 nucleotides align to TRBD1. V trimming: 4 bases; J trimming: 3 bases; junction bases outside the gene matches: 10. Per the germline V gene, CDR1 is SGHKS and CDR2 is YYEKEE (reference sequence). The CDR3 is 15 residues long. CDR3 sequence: CASSVTRQGHYEQYF. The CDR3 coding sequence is TGTGCCAGCAGCGTGACACGACAGGGCCACTACGAGCAGTACTTC.

CDR3 nucleotide sequence: TGTGCCAGCCTACAGGGGCCGGGGCGTGATTCCCAGTACTTC. It translates to CASLQGPGRDSQYF. J is TRBJ2-5 and V is TRBV11-2; 7 bases are shared with TRBD1. Germline V gives CDR1 SGHAT, CDR2 FQNNGV. The CDR3 is made up of 14 amino acids. The junction had 15 bases not matched to a gene; V was cut back by 8 bases and J by 9 bases.

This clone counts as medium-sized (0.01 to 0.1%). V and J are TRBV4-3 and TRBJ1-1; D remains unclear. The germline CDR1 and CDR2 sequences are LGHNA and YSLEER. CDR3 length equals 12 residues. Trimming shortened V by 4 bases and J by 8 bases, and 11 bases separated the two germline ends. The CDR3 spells CASSPERGEAFF. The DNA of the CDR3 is TGCGCCAGCAGCCCAGAACGGGGAGAAGCTTTCTTT.

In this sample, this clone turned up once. The CDR3 spells CASSPGTANSPLHF. The CDR3, as DNA: TGCGCCAGCAGCCCCGGGACAGCTAATTCACCCCTCCACTTT. The rearrangement links TRBV5-1 to TRBJ1-6, with 7 nucleotides matching TRBD1. The CDR3 contains 14 residues. Germline loops: CDR1 SGHRS, CDR2 YFSETQ. V was pared by 4 bases and J by 6 bases, with 4 bases of the junction left unmatched.

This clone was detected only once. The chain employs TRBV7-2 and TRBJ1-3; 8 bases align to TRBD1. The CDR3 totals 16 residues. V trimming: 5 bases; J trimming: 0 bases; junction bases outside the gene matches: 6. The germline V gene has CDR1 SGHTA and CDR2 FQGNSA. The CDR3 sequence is CASSGGTGNSGNTIYF. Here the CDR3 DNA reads TGTGCCAGCAGCGGCGGGACAGGCAACTCTGGAAACACCATATATTTT.

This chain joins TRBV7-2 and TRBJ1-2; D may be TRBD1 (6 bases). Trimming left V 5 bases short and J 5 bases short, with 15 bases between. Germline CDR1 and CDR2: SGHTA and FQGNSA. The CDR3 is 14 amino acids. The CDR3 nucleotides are TGTGCCAGCAGCCGCGGGGGGCGTGATTATGGCTACACCTTC. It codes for CASSRGGRDYGYTF.

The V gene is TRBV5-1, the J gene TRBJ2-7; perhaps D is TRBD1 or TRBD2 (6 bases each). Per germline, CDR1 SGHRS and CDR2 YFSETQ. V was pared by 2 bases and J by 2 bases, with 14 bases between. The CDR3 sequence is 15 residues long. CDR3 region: CASSFRPGATYEQYF. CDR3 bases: TGCGCCAGCAGCTTTCGCCCGGGGGCCACCTACGAGCAGTACTTC.

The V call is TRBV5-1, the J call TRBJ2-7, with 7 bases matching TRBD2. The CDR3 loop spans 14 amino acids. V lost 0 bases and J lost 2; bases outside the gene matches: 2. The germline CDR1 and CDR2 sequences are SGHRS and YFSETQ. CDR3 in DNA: TGCGCCAGCAGCTTGGGGGCGGGGGCCTACGAGCAGTACTTC. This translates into CASSLGAGAYEQYF.

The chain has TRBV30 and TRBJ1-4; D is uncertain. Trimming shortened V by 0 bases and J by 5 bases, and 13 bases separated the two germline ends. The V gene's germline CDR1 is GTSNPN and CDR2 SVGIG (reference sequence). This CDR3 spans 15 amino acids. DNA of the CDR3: TGTGCCTGGAGTGTAGGTGGTACGGACAATGAAAAACTGTTTTTT. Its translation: CAWSVGGTDNEKLFF.

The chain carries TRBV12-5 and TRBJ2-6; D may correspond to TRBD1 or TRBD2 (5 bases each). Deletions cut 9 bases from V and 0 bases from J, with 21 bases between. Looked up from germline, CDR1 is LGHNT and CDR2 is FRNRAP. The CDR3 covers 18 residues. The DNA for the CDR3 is TGTGCTAGCCGACCTGGGGACGGGTTTACCTCTGGGGCCAACGTCCTGACTTTC. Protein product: CASRPGDGFTSGANVLTF.

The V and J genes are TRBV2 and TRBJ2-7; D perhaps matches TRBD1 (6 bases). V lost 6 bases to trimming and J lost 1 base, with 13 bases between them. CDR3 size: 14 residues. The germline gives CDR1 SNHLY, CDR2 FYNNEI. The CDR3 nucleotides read TGTGCCAGCAGCTCCGGGACACCTTCCTACGAGCAGTACTTC. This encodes CASSSGTPSYEQYF.

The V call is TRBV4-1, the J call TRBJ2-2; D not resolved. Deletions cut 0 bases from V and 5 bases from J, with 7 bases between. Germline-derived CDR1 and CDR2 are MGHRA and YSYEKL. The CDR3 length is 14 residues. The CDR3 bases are TGCGCCAGCAGCCAAGATCGGGTTACCGGGGAGCTGTTTTTT. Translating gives CASSQDRVTGELFF.

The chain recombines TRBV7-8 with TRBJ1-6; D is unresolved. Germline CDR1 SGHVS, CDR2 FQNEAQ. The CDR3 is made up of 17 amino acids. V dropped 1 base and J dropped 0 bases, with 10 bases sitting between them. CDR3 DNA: TGTGCCAGCAGCTTAGTATTCGGGAGCTCCTATAATTCACCCCTCCACTTT. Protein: CASSLVFGSSYNSPLHF. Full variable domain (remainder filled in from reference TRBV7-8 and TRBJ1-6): GAGVSQSPRYKVAKRGQDVALRCDPISGHVSLFWYQQALGQGPEFLTYFQNEAQLDKSGLPSDRFFAERPEGSVSTLKIQRTQQEDSAVYLCASSLVFGSSYNSPLHFGNGTRLTVT.